These 22 T cell receptor beta chains share one sample of origin, sequenced in a study of shared clonotypes between healthy human individuals. The method was immunoSEQ multiplex PCR; TCRdb's version includes in-frame clones alone and lacks a portion of them. The sample lists around 1.1 million clones, about four fifths seen once, with under 0.8% in the top ten. The specimen was memory CD4+ T cells from PBMCs. Subset defined: CD45RA-negative fraction. The receptors were gathered from a man aged 18 to 29 in good health. Some clones in this sample may be carry-over from other donors' samples.

The chain couples TRBV19 to TRBJ2-5, with a possible D match to TRBD2 (6 bases). V shed 3 bases and J shed 7 bases, with 12 bases lying between them. CDR1 is LNHDA and CDR2 is SQIVND in the germline V gene (reference sequence). This CDR3 comprises 13 residues. The CDR3 DNA reads as TGTGCCAGTAGTATCTCGGGACTTGGGACCCAGTACTTC. It is translated as CASSISGLGTQYF.

The chain uses TRBV2 and TRBJ2-1; a weak D match, TRBD1 (5 bases). The germline V and J ends were trimmed by 7 bases and 8 bases, with 12 bases remaining between them. In germline, CDR1 is SNHLY, CDR2 FYNNEI. CDR3 length equals 12 residues. The DNA of the CDR3 is TGTGCCAGCACCATAGAAGGGGATGAGCAGTTCTTC. Translating gives CASTIEGDEQFF.

The V call is TRBV18, the J call TRBJ1-3; perhaps TRBD1 as D (6 bases). There are 13 residues in the CDR3. V gave up 6 bases and J gave up 2 bases, with 8 bases separating them. Germline CDR1 reads KGHSH; CDR2 reads LQKENI. The CDR3 DNA sequence: TGTGCCAGCTCCTGGGACACTGGAAACACCATATATTTT. Protein product: CASSWDTGNTIYF.

The chain links TRBV28 to TRBJ1-2; no reliable D call. The length of the CDR3 is 16 residues. Trimming left V 6 bases short and J 4 bases short, with 21 bases between. Germline CDR1 is MDHEN and CDR2 is SYDVKM. The CDR3 DNA reads TGTGCCAGCAGCTTCCGGGCCCCGAGCGGGTCCTATGGCTACACCTTC. Protein sequence: CASSFRAPSGSYGYTF.

This clone showed up just once. The gene calls are TRBV19 and TRBJ2-5, with D possibly TRBD2 on 6 matching bases. Germline values: CDR1 LNHDA, CDR2 SQIVND (reference sequence). This CDR3 contains 15 residues. V was cut by 4 bases and J by 2 bases, with 14 bases left in between. The CDR3 DNA sequence: TGTGCCAGTAGTAAGGGAGGTCCACCTCAAGAGACCCAGTACTTC. Its protein product is CASSKGGPPQETQYF.

CDR3 sequence (DNA): TGTGCCAGCAGTTTGATACAAGGCAAGGAGCCCCAGCATTTT. Translation gives CASSLIQGKEPQHF. The rearrangement joins TRBV2 to TRBJ1-5, with D unclear. The germline gives CDR1 SNHLY, CDR2 FYNNEI. The CDR3 contains 14 residues. V dropped 5 bases and J dropped 8 bases, with 16 bases sitting between them. Variable domain in full (rest from reference TRBV2 and TRBJ1-5): EPEVTQTPSHQVTQMGQEVILRCVPISNHLYFYWYRQILGQKVEFLVSFYNNEISEKSEIFDDQFSVERPDGSNFTLKIRSTKLEDSAMYFCASSLIQGKEPQHFGDGTRLSIL.

This clone was seen more than once but under ten times. The CDR3 region has the DNA TGTGCCAGCACTCCTGAAAAGATGGGGTACGGTCAGCCCCAGCATTTT. Translated: CASTPEKMGYGQPQHF. The genes are TRBV28 and TRBJ1-5; D ambiguous. Trimming pared 7 bases from V and 6 bases from J, leaving 22 bases between. This CDR3 contains 16 residues. Germline-derived CDR1 and CDR2 are MDHEN and SYDVKM.

The CDR3 is CASSLGRAYQETQYF. The DNA of the CDR3 is TGTGCCAGCAGCTTGGGTAGGGCCTACCAAGAGACCCAGTACTTC. This rearrangement joins TRBV11-2 to TRBJ2-5; the D is unclear. The CDR3 is made up of 15 amino acids. Germline V gene sequence: CDR1 SGHAT, CDR2 FQNNGV. Trimming pared 3 bases from V and 0 bases from J, leaving 11 bases between.

The J gene is TRBJ1-1, the V gene TRBV28; D not certain. V shed 3 bases and J shed 1 base, with 15 bases lying between them. The CDR3 is 16 residues long. CDR1 and CDR2 (germline): MDHEN, SYDVKM. The CDR3 spells CASSLGPGEGNTEAFF. CDR3 nucleotides: TGTGCCAGCAGTTTGGGTCCGGGCGAAGGGAACACTGAAGCTTTCTTT.

The chain employs TRBV5-4 and TRBJ2-3; 10 nucleotides agree with TRBD1. CDR3 length: 16 residues. Germline loops: CDR1 SGHNT, CDR2 YYREEE (reference sequence). J gave up 3 bases and V 2 bases, and 6 bases lay outside the gene matches. CDR3 DNA: TGTGCCAGCAGCTTAGGGACAGGGGAGGGAACAGATACGCAGTATTTT. It codes for CASSLGTGEGTDTQYF.

The V gene is TRBV2, the J gene TRBJ2-1, with D maybe TRBD1 (5 bases). The CDR3 contains 12 residues. Trimming removed 7 bases at V and 6 bases at J, with 10 bases between. Germline CDR1 and CDR2: SNHLY and FYNNEI. The CDR3 DNA is TGTGCCAGCATCCCAGACAGCAATGAGCAGTTCTTC. It encodes CASIPDSNEQFF. Combining the CDR3 with reference TRBV2 and TRBJ2-1 gives the whole variable domain EPEVTQTPSHQVTQMGQEVILRCVPISNHLYFYWYRQILGQKVEFLVSFYNNEISEKSEIFDDQFSVERPDGSNFTLKIRSTKLEDSAMYFCASIPDSNEQFFGPGTRLTVL.

V is TRBV2 and J is TRBJ1-5, with D tentatively TRBD1 (6 bases). The V end lost 7 bases, the J end lost 6 bases, and 16 bases lay between the germline ends. Germline V lookup: CDR1 SNHLY, CDR2 FYNNEI. The CDR3 consists of 14 residues. CDR3 coding DNA: TGTGCCAGCAATACAGGGATATGGACTCAGCCCCAGCATTTT. Translated, it gives CASNTGIWTQPQHF.

This clone has a count of ten or more. This rearrangement joins TRBV9 to TRBJ1-1, with unresolved D. V lost 0 bases and J lost 3, with 9 bases in between. This CDR3 has 14 residues. The germline CDR1 and CDR2 sequences are SGDLS and YYNGEE. CDR3 sequence reads: CASSVGGGYTEAFF. Here the CDR3 DNA reads TGTGCCAGCAGCGTAGGGGGAGGGTACACTGAAGCTTTCTTT.

V usage is TRBV2 and J usage is TRBJ2-2; possible D gene TRBD2, 5 bases. V was cut by 7 bases and J by 0 bases, with 9 bases left in between. Looked up from germline, CDR1 is SNHLY and CDR2 is FYNNEI. This CDR3 is built from 14 residues. CDR3 in amino acids: CASNSVANTGELFF. CDR3 bases: TGTGCCAGCAATAGCGTAGCGAACACCGGGGAGCTGTTTTTT. Looking up the rest from reference TRBV2 and TRBJ2-2 gives the full variable domain: EPEVTQTPSHQVTQMGQEVILRCVPISNHLYFYWYRQILGQKVEFLVSFYNNEISEKSEIFDDQFSVERPDGSNFTLKIRSTKLEDSAMYFCASNSVANTGELFFGEGSRLTVL.

J is TRBJ2-2 and V is TRBV27, with TRBD2 matching 8 bases. The V and J ends lost 6 bases and 4 bases, in that order; junction bases with no gene match: 10. Per germline, CDR1 MNHEY and CDR2 SMNVEV (reference sequence). This CDR3 comprises 16 residues. The CDR3: CASSPGLVALTGELFF. CDR3 coding DNA: TGTGCCAGCAGCCCGGGACTAGTGGCCCTCACCGGGGAGCTGTTTTTT.

The CDR3 DNA sequence: TGTGCCAGCGGGAGACTGAAAGAGCCCGAGCAGTACTTC. Amino acid sequence: CASGRLKEPEQYF. The chain has TRBV27 and TRBJ2-7; D is possibly TRBD2 (5 bases). V lost 8 bases to trimming and J lost 6 bases, with 17 bases between them. The CDR3 sequence is 13 residues long. Looked up from germline, CDR1 is MNHEY and CDR2 is SMNVEV (reference sequence).

This sequence joins TRBV18 and TRBJ2-3, with D unclear. Trimming removed 0 bases at V and 0 bases at J, with 10 bases between. Germline V gene lookup returns CDR1 KGHSH and CDR2 LQKENI. This CDR3 region has 16 residues. CDR3 coding DNA: TGTGCCAGCTCACCACCGGCCGAGACTAGCACAGATACGCAGTATTTT. It is translated as CASSPPAETSTDTQYF.

This clone was observed a handful of times. The CDR3 sequence is CATSRGKGTGGDQPQHF. CDR3 nucleotides: TGTGCCACCAGCAGGGGTAAAGGGACAGGGGGCGATCAGCCCCAGCATTTT. This chain joins TRBV15 and TRBJ1-5, with TRBD1 matching 12 bases. Trimming cost V 3 bases and J 5 bases; bases outside gene matches: 8. This CDR3 region has 17 residues. Germline V gene sequence: CDR1 LNHNV, CDR2 YYDKDF (reference sequence).

The rearrangement uses TRBV6-6 and TRBJ1-2; D might be TRBD1 (5 bases). The CDR3 consists of 14 residues. Germline CDR1 is MNHNY and CDR2 is SVGAGI (reference sequence). Trimming shortened V by 6 bases and J by 4 bases, and 15 bases separated the two germline ends. CDR3 amino acids: CASRQSQALYGYTF. The CDR3 DNA follows: TGTGCCAGCAGGCAGTCACAGGCCCTCTATGGCTACACCTTC.

This clone has just one count. The chain employs TRBV6-5 and TRBJ1-5; TRBD1 matches at 9 bases. V lost 11 bases and J lost 5; bases outside the gene matches: 7. CDR3 size: 13 residues. The germline CDR1 and CDR2 sequences are MNHEY and SVGAGI. The CDR3 nucleotides are TGTGCCTCCGGGACAGGGCGAGATCAGCCCCAGCATTTT. Its translation: CASGTGRDQPQHF.

This sequence joins TRBV15 and TRBJ2-2; 9 bases agree with TRBD2. Per germline, CDR1 LNHNV and CDR2 YYDKDF (reference sequence). The CDR3 is 16 residues long. Unmatched junction bases numbered 7, after V lost 0 bases and J lost 8 bases. In DNA, the CDR3 is TGTGCCACCAGCAGAGATTTCGCTAGCGGGATGGGGGAGCTGTTTTTT. Protein sequence: CATSRDFASGMGELFF.

V gene TRBV28 combines with J gene TRBJ1-1; D is uncertain. Per the germline V gene, CDR1 is MDHEN and CDR2 is SYDVKM. The V and J ends lost 2 bases and 5 bases respectively, with 6 bases between them. The length of the CDR3 is 12 residues. The CDR3 region is CASSLPQTEAFF. CDR3 bases: TGTGCCAGCAGTTTACCACAAACTGAAGCTTTCTTT. The full variable domain, completed using reference TRBV28 and TRBJ1-1, is DVKVTQSSRYLVKRTGEKVFLECVQDMDHENMFWYRQDPGLGLRLIYFSYDVKMKEKGDIPEGYSVSREKKERFSLILESASTNQTSMYLCASSLPQTEAFFGQGTRLTVV.